This T cell receptor (beta chain) derives from a study of immune evolution from preneoplasia to lung adenocarcinoma. The study's findings and limits: From normal lung to invasive adenocarcinoma, top clone frequencies appeared to decrease. Clonality was highest in normal lung, lower in later-stage lesions apparently.

Between about 2014 and 2018, patients underwent resection in Japan or China. H&E slides confirmed each diagnosis, reviewed by two pathologists independently. Measured with immunoSEQ multiplex PCR; TCRdb has only the in-frame clones, and not every one. The sample shows about 8,200 clones, more than 70% of them seen only once. In regard to this clone: Its antigen is still unknown.

Trimming shortened V by 3 bases and J by 6 bases, and 12 bases separated the two germline ends. CDR1 MNHNS and CDR2 SASEGT come from the germline V gene. The CDR3 loop spans 13 amino acids. The chain uses TRBV6-1 and TRBJ2-7, with D maybe TRBD2 (5 bases). Sequencing was done on a sample of FFPE adjacent normal lung tissue. The source of this sequence is a person in their 70s with lung adenocarcinoma. This CDR3 is CASSETILGEQYF. As DNA, the CDR3 is TGTGCCAGCAGTGAGACTATCTTGGGCGAGCAGTACTTC.